This T cell receptor (beta chain) originates from a study of human T cells and chemical hapten exposure. As for the study in general: Slight differences in pooled library volume were the main source of varying TCR yields across samples.

Germline V gives CDR1 SQVTM, CDR2 ANQGSEA. Trimming took off 8 bases at V and 8 bases at J, with 16 bases between the two ends. This CDR3 spans 12 amino acids. Time point noted: patch test 3, about 24 weeks after DPC sensitization. Described treatment: therapeutic diphenylcyclopropenone sensitization with weekly scalp DPC. The library labeled individual cDNA molecules by adding unique molecular identifiers to them. TCRdb recomputed calls from the RACE reads with MiXCR, one row per CDR3 protein. The sample shows about 82,000 distinct CDR3 sequences, about an eighth of them seen only once. This TCR was recovered from a woman aged 50 to 60 with alopecia areata. Some clones in this sample may be carry-over from other donors' samples. The chain carries TRBV29-1 and TRBJ2-1; the D is unclear. Sequenced here: whole blood, sampled in connection with sensitization to the hapten diphenylcyclopropenone (DPC). CDR3: CSSRAGGDEQFF. CDR3 DNA sequence: TGCAGCTCCCGGGCAGGTGGCGATGAGCAGTTCTTC.